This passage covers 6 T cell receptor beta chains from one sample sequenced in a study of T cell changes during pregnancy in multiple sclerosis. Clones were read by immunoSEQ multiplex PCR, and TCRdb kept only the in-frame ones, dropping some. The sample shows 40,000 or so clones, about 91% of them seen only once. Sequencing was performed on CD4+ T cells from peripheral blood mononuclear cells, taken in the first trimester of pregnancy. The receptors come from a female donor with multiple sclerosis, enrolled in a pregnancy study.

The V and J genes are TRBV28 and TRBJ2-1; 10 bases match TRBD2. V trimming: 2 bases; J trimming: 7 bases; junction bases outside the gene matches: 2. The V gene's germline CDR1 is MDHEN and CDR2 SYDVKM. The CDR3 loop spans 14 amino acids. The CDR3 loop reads CASSLLAGANEQFF. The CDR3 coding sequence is TGTGCCAGCAGTTTACTAGCGGGAGCGAATGAGCAGTTCTTC.

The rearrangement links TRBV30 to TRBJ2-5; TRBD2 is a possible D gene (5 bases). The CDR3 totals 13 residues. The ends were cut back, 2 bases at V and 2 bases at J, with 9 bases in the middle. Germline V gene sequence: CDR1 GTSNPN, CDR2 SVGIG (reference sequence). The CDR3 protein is CAWSPDSQETQYF. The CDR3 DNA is TGTGCCTGGAGTCCGGACTCTCAAGAGACCCAGTACTTC.

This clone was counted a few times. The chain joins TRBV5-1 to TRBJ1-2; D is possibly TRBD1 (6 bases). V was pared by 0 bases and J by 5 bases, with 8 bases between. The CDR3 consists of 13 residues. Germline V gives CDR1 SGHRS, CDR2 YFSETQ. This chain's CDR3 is CASSLDGTYGYTF. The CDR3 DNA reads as TGCGCCAGCAGCTTGGACGGGACATATGGCTACACCTTC. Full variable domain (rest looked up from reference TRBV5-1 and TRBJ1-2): KAGVTQTPRYLIKTRGQQVTLSCSPISGHRSVSWYQQTPGQGLQFLFEYFSETQRNKGNFPGRFSGRQFSNSRSEMNVSTLELGDSALYLCASSLDGTYGYTFGSGTRLTVV.

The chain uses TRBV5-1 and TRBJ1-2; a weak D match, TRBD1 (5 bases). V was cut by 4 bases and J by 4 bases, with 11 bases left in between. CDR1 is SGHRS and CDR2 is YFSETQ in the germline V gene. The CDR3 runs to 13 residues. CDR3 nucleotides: TGCGCCAGCAGCCTCGCAGGGCTCTATGGCTACACCTTC. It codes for CASSLAGLYGYTF.

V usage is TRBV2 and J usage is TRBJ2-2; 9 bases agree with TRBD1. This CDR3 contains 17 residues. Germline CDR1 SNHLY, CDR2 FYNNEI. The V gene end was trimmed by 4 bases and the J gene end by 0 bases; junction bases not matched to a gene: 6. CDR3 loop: CASSGGTGRANTGELFF. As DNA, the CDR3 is TGTGCCAGCAGTGGAGGGACAGGGAGGGCGAACACCGGGGAGCTGTTTTTT.

The CDR3 here is CASSRTRQGLLGYTF. The CDR3 coding sequence is TGTGCCAGTAGTAGGACCAGACAGGGCCTTTTGGGGTACACCTTC. The rearrangement uses TRBV19 and TRBJ1-2, with 7 positions matching TRBD1. The V gene end was trimmed by 4 bases and the J gene end by 11 bases; junction bases not matched to a gene: 16. The germline V gene has CDR1 LNHDA and CDR2 SQIVND (reference sequence). CDR3 length: 15 amino acids.